These T cell receptor beta chains were read from a single sample in a study of T cells in Graves' hyperthyroidism and ophthalmopathy. TCRdb processed the multiplex PCR reads anew with MiXCR; each CDR3 protein has one entry. The sample contains about 360,000 distinct CDR3 sequences, about 12% of which appear only once. The sequencing input was blood. The source is a woman aged 18 to 35 with Graves' hyperthyroidism. The conserved cysteine and the conserved F or W are not part of the CDR3 here. Size tells how often a clone was seen (once, few, many) or the class of an expanded clone, and some rows leave it out.

TRBV28,many,TRBJ2-3,ASSLLGKGADTQY
TRBV20-1,many,TRBJ2-3,SARLLAGGDTQY
TRBV5-1,-,TRBJ1-2,ASSSLGGARGYT
TRBV27,many,TRBJ2-2,ASSFITGATGELF
TRBV4-1,-,TRBJ2-1,ASSQPRASSYNEQF
TRBV2,many,TRBJ1-5,ASSSDRGRRQPQH
TRBV19,few,TRBJ1-5,ASLSGSSNQPQH
TRBV18,many,TRBJ2-1,ASSLGQGYYNEQF
TRBV6-1,many,TRBJ1-5,ASSEQYSNQPQH
TRBV4-1,many,TRBJ1-1,ASSLSYFQNTEAF
TRBV5-1,many,TRBJ2-1,ASRREGLYNEQF
TRBV13,few,TRBJ2-3,ASSSPSRGIDTQY
TRBV7-2,-,TRBJ2-2,ASSLKGQAGGRGNTGELF
TRBV12-3/TRBV12-4,many,TRBJ1-5,ASSPFGDQPQH
TRBV10-3,-,TRBJ2-3,AIRGLGASGTDTQY
TRBV7-9,many,TRBJ2-7,ASSPPPAVTYEQY
TRBV18,-,TRBJ2-1,ASSPPGDSLYNEQF
TRBV6-6,many,TRBJ1-5,ASSYSPGLQPQH
TRBV9,few,TRBJ2-1,ASSVGFPIRTFYNEQF
TRBV11-2,few,TRBJ2-4,ASSLGFMRGTITKNIQY
TRBV13,many,TRBJ2-3,ASSLVVAGGPEDTQY
TRBV4-1,few,TRBJ2-5,ASSFFRDRGRSGTQY